These 30 T cell receptor beta chains came from one sample sequenced in a study of blood T cell repertoires in COVID-19. Method: immunoSEQ multiplex PCR; TCRdb's copy keeps in-frame clones and lacks some. There are a few hundred thousand clones in the sample; 75% to 90% occur only once, and roughly 2.2% lies in the top ten. Material: PBMCs or T cells enriched from blood (not recorded which). The source is a man aged 25-40 years who had recovered from COVID-19.

The CDR3 reads CASRWDRVFSSGNTIYF. In DNA, the CDR3 is TGTGCCAGCAGGTGGGACAGGGTTTTTAGCTCTGGAAACACCATATATTTT. The chain links TRBV5-8 to TRBJ1-3; 9 bases are a match to TRBD1. The V segment lost 5 bases and the J segment 0 bases; nucleotides outside the gene matches: 9. Germline-derived CDR1 and CDR2 are SGHTS and YDEGEE. The CDR3 has 17 residues.

V gene TRBV4-2 combines with J gene TRBJ2-1; weak D call: TRBD2 (7 bases). Trimming left V 0 bases short and J 6 bases short, with 18 bases between. Germline assignment: CDR1 LGHNA and CDR2 YNFKEQ. This CDR3 region has 17 residues. The CDR3 DNA reads TGTGCCAGCAGCCAAGATTCATGGGGGGGGGCCGGCAATGAGCAGTTCTTC. It is translated as CASSQDSWGGAGNEQFF.

The chain couples TRBV5-6 to TRBJ2-2; 8 nucleotides align to TRBD1. This CDR3 contains 14 residues. Trimming removed 3 bases from V and 6 bases from J; junction bases left unmatched: 4. Germline-derived CDR1 and CDR2 are SGHDT and YYEEEE. CDR3 DNA sequence: TGTGCCAGCAGCTCGGACAGGGTAGCCGGGGAGCTGTTTTTT. Its translation is CASSSDRVAGELFF.

The V call is TRBV12-3 or TRBV12-4, the J call TRBJ1-2; 7 nucleotides match TRBD1. This CDR3 is 13 amino acids long. Trimming at V came to 3 bases and at J to 4 bases, leaving 2 bases not matched to a gene. Here the CDR3 DNA reads TGTGCCAGCAGTTTTGGGACAGTCTATGGCTACACCTTC. Translated: CASSFGTVYGYTF.

This chain connects TRBV10-3 to TRBJ1-1; D is perhaps TRBD1 (6 bases). Trimming took off 2 bases at V and 0 bases at J, with 13 bases between the two ends. Germline CDR1 ENHRY, CDR2 SYGVKD. CDR3 length equals 16 residues. CDR3 amino acids: CAISETPTGMNTEAFF. Here the CDR3 DNA reads TGTGCCATCAGTGAGACCCCGACAGGAATGAACACTGAAGCTTTCTTT.

The V gene is TRBV6-5, the J gene TRBJ1-6, with D uncertain. V was clipped by 4 bases and J by 5 bases, with 12 bases between them. Germline loops: CDR1 MNHEY, CDR2 SVGAGI. There are 15 residues in the CDR3. The CDR3 DNA reads as TGTGCCAGCAGTTCTACAAGGAGGAATAATTCACCCCTCCACTTT. Translated, it gives CASSSTRRNNSPLHF.

This clone has just one count. This sequence joins TRBV5-6 and TRBJ2-7; perhaps TRBD1 as D (6 bases). The CDR3 totals 15 residues. Germline V gives CDR1 SGHDT, CDR2 YYEEEE. V was cut by 1 base and J by 4 bases, with 15 bases left in between. Here the CDR3 reads CASSLRQGKWYEQYF. The CDR3 DNA is TGTGCCAGCAGCTTGCGCCAGGGGAAGTGGTACGAGCAGTACTTC.

DNA for the CDR3: TGTGCCAGCAGCTTAACAGGGATGCAGGGTGCCAACTATGGCTACACCTTC. This translates into CASSLTGMQGANYGYTF. The rearrangement links TRBV7-3 to TRBJ1-2; perhaps TRBD1 as D (5 bases). CDR1 is SGHTA, CDR2 FQGTGA, per germline. V was clipped by 0 bases and J by 2 bases, with 16 bases between them. The CDR3 consists of 17 residues.

This clone was detected only a few times. The CDR3 bases are TGTGCCAGCAGTTACAGCACAGGGCTAGTGAACACTGAAGCTTTCTTT. Translated: CASSYSTGLVNTEAFF. The chain couples TRBV6-2 or TRBV6-3 to TRBJ1-1; tentative D call: TRBD1 (6 bases). CDR1 MNHEY and CDR2 SVGEGT come from the germline V gene. This CDR3 contains 16 residues. The V end lost 2 bases, the J end lost 0 bases, and 13 bases lay between the germline ends.

The DNA of the CDR3 is TGTGCCAGCAGCCCCAGGGGAGGGGACACTGAAGCTTTCTTT. This encodes CASSPRGGDTEAFF. The rearrangement uses TRBV7-9 and TRBJ1-1; possible D gene TRBD1, 6 bases. The length of the CDR3 is 14 residues. Germline V gene lookup returns CDR1 SEHNR and CDR2 FQNEAQ (reference sequence). Trimming took 5 bases from V and 3 from J, leaving 13 bases between them.

Concerning this clone itself: This same CDR3 is encoded by further DNA sequences in the sample. The V gene is TRBV2, the J gene TRBJ1-1; D remains unclear. The germline V and J ends were trimmed by 5 bases and 1 base, with 8 bases remaining between them. CDR1 and CDR2 from the germline V gene are SNHLY and FYNNEI. This CDR3 comprises 13 residues. The CDR3 DNA reads as TGTGCCAGCAGTCGAGGTGGGAACACTGAAGCTTTCTTT. Its translation is CASSRGGNTEAFF.

The chain joins TRBV4-3 to TRBJ1-1, with D possibly matching TRBD1 (5 bases). V lost 0 bases and J 5 bases, leaving 16 bases between the germline ends. This CDR3 has 16 residues. The germline V gene encodes CDR1 LGHNA and CDR2 YSLEER. The CDR3 DNA is TGCGCCAGCAGCCAAGATCTACCTGGGGCGGGGACTGAAGCTTTCTTT. As protein: CASSQDLPGAGTEAFF.

The V and J genes are TRBV6-5 and TRBJ2-5, with D uncertain. This CDR3 spans 11 amino acids. Germline V gene lookup returns CDR1 MNHEY and CDR2 SVGAGI. Between the trimmed V and J ends, which lost 6 bases and 6 bases, there was a span of 8 bases. CDR3 loop: CASRQLQTQYF. In DNA, the CDR3 is TGTGCCAGCAGACAACTACAGACCCAGTACTTC.

The V gene is TRBV3-1 (or the pseudogene TRBV3-2), the J gene TRBJ1-3; possible D gene TRBD1, 6 bases. The V gene's germline CDR1 is LGHDT and CDR2 YNNKEL (reference sequence). Trimming removed 1 base from V and 0 bases from J, with 7 bases in between. The CDR3 sequence is 15 residues long. The DNA of the CDR3 is TGTGCCAGCAGCCAAGGGACAGCCTCTGGAAACACCATATATTTT. Its protein is CASSQGTASGNTIYF.

The rearrangement joins TRBV7-8 to TRBJ2-3; maybe TRBD2 (6 bases). V lost 2 bases and J lost 4, with 10 bases in between. CDR1 SGHVS and CDR2 FQNEAQ come from the germline V gene. This CDR3 contains 14 residues. CDR3 DNA sequence: TGTGCCAGCAGCTTAATGGTAGCGGCAGATACGCAGTATTTT. Translated, it gives CASSLMVAADTQYF.

V gene TRBV10-1 combines with J gene TRBJ2-5, with 8 bases lining up with TRBD2. The CDR3 loop spans 16 amino acids. V was pared by 2 bases and J by 2 bases, with 7 bases of the junction left unmatched. CDR1 and CDR2 from the germline V gene are WNHNN and SYGVQD (reference sequence). CDR3 region: CASSEELAGIQETQYF. The CDR3 DNA is TGCGCCAGCAGTGAGGAATTAGCGGGGATACAAGAGACCCAGTACTTC.

CDR3 nucleotides: TGCGCCAGCAGCTTGACGACAGGGAGCTACCAAGAGACCCAGTACTTC. As protein: CASSLTTGSYQETQYF. The chain joins TRBV5-1 to TRBJ2-5, with 7 bases lining up with TRBD1. Per the germline V gene, CDR1 is SGHRS and CDR2 is YFSETQ. The CDR3 has 16 amino acids. Trimming at V came to 1 base and at J to 0 bases, leaving 6 bases not matched to a gene. The complete variable domain, with remaining parts taken from reference TRBV5-1 and TRBJ2-5, reads KAGVTQTPRYLIKTRGQQVTLSCSPISGHRSVSWYQQTPGQGLQFLFEYFSETQRNKGNFPGRFSGRQFSNSRSEMNVSTLELGDSALYLCASSLTTGSYQETQYFGPGTRLLVL.

The rearrangement uses TRBV14 and TRBJ1-2; no clear D gene. Germline CDR1 is SGHDN and CDR2 is FVKESK. V lost 1 base, J lost 1 base, and 13 bases lay in between. This CDR3 contains 16 residues. CDR3 protein: CASSQVYSTLNYGYTF. CDR3 sequence (DNA): TGTGCCAGCAGCCAAGTTTACAGCACCCTTAACTATGGCTACACCTTC.

The chain has TRBV19 and TRBJ2-7; 8 bases agree with TRBD1. The CDR3 length is 13 residues. J was trimmed by 3 bases and V by 8 bases; bases with no gene match: 6. CDR1 and CDR2 (germline): LNHDA, SQIVND (reference sequence). CDR3 residues: CASQDRGDYEQYF. Here the CDR3 DNA reads TGTGCCAGTCAAGACAGGGGAGACTACGAGCAGTACTTC.

The chain carries TRBV10-3 and TRBJ2-3; 7 bases map to TRBD2. V was clipped by 6 bases and J by 2 bases; unmatched bases: 8. CDR3 length: 15 amino acids. Germline V gives CDR1 ENHRY, CDR2 SYGVKD. CDR3 loop: CAISGWAGATDTQYF. The CDR3 nucleotides are TGTGCCATCAGCGGTTGGGCGGGAGCCACAGATACGCAGTATTTT.

CDR3 sequence (DNA): TGCGCCAGCAGCTTCTACCCAGGTGAGATCGGTGGCTACACCTTC. As protein: CASSFYPGEIGGYTF. The V gene is TRBV5-1, the J gene TRBJ1-2, with unresolved D. This CDR3 contains 15 residues. The V end was cut by 2 bases, the J end by 7 bases, with 18 bases between. Germline V gene data show CDR1 as SGHRS and CDR2 as YFSETQ.

V gene TRBV27 combines with J gene TRBJ1-5, with 8 nucleotides matching TRBD1. The V and J ends lost 3 bases and 9 bases, in that order; junction bases with no gene match: 13. This CDR3 is built from 16 residues. The germline CDR1 and CDR2 sequences are MNHEY and SMNVEV (reference sequence). CDR3 amino acids: CASSFFLGTGFGPQHF. Written as DNA, the CDR3 is TGTGCCAGCAGTTTCTTTTTAGGGACAGGCTTCGGGCCCCAGCATTTT.

The rearrangement links TRBV7-9 to TRBJ1-1, with D possibly being TRBD1 (5 bases). Trimming took 5 bases from V and 3 from J, leaving 19 bases between them. The germline V gene has CDR1 SEHNR and CDR2 FQNEAQ (reference sequence). This CDR3 spans 16 amino acids. CDR3 DNA: TGTGCCAGCAGCATAGGGTTCGGGGGGAAAGACACTGAAGCTTTCTTT. Amino acid sequence: CASSIGFGGKDTEAFF.

The chain links TRBV7-9 to TRBJ1-5; D unclear. Trimming stripped 5 bases from V and 4 bases from J, with 12 bases between. Germline V lookup: CDR1 SEHNR, CDR2 FQNEAQ (reference sequence). This CDR3 spans 14 amino acids. CDR3 in DNA: TGTGCCAGCAGCCCGGGAGGAGGGAATCAGCCCCAGCATTTT. Translated, it gives CASSPGGGNQPQHF.

This chain joins TRBV7-9 and TRBJ2-1; possible D gene TRBD1, 5 bases. The germline CDR1 and CDR2 sequences are SEHNR and FQNEAQ (reference sequence). With 5 bases removed from V and 2 bases from J, the gap between germline ends came to 13 bases. This CDR3 comprises 15 residues. The DNA for the CDR3 is TGTGCCAGCAGCAGTCCGTGGGGCGCCTACAATGAGCAGTTCTTC. Its protein is CASSSPWGAYNEQFF.

V usage is TRBV6-5 and J usage is TRBJ1-1; D remains ambiguous. Germline assignment: CDR1 MNHEY and CDR2 SVGAGI. Trimming cost V 2 bases and J 1 base, with 5 bases left between them. The CDR3 is 13 amino acids. The CDR3 is CASSYRQNTEAFF. The CDR3 region has the DNA TGTGCCAGCAGTTACCGACAGAACACTGAAGCTTTCTTT.

This chain joins TRBV5-1 and TRBJ1-5, with 7 bases that match TRBD1. Germline CDR1 and CDR2: SGHRS and YFSETQ. The CDR3 totals 17 residues. The junction had 15 bases not matched to a gene; V was cut back by 2 bases and J by 7 bases. CDR3 coding DNA: TGCGCCAGCAGCTTAGGACCGACAGGGATCGTTCACCAGCCCCAGCATTTT. Amino acids: CASSLGPTGIVHQPQHF. Full variable domain (outside the CDR3, taken from reference TRBV5-1 and TRBJ1-5): KAGVTQTPRYLIKTRGQQVTLSCSPISGHRSVSWYQQTPGQGLQFLFEYFSETQRNKGNFPGRFSGRQFSNSRSEMNVSTLELGDSALYLCASSLGPTGIVHQPQHFGDGTRLSIL.

The gene calls are TRBV12-3 or TRBV12-4 and TRBJ2-5; TRBD2 is a possible D gene (6 bases). CDR3 size: 13 residues. V lost 0 bases and J lost 4, with 6 bases in between. The CDR3 DNA is TGTGCCAGCAGTTTAGCGGAGGGAGAGACCCAGTACTTC. This translates into CASSLAEGETQYF.

The rearrangement links TRBV4-3 to TRBJ1-1, with 7 nucleotides matching TRBD1. V trimming: 5 bases; J trimming: 4 bases; junction bases outside the gene matches: 10. The CDR3 is 15 residues long. In germline, CDR1 is LGHNA, CDR2 YSLEER. In DNA form, the CDR3 reads TGCGCCAGCAGCGAAGCCCCGACAGGGAGCACTGAAGCTTTCTTT. This translates into CASSEAPTGSTEAFF.

The V call is TRBV6-5, the J call TRBJ2-1, with TRBD2 as a possible D gene (6 bases). V was trimmed by 3 bases and J by 6 bases, leaving 15 bases between them. The germline V gene encodes CDR1 MNHEY and CDR2 SVGAGI. This CDR3 contains 15 residues. CDR3 in amino acids: CASSYVGGWGNEQFF. CDR3 coding DNA: TGTGCCAGCAGTTATGTCGGGGGTTGGGGCAATGAGCAGTTCTTC.